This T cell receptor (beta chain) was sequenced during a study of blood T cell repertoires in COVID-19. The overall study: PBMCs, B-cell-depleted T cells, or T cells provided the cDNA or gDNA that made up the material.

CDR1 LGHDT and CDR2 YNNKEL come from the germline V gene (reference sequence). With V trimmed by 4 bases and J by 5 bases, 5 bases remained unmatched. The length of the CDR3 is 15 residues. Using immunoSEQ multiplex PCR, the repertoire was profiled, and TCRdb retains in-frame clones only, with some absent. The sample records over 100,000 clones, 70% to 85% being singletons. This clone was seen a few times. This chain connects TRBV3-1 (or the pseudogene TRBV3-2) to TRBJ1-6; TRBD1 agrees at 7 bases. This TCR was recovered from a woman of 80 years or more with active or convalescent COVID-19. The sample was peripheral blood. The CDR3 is CASSPDRAHNSPLHF. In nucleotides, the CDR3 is TGTGCCAGCAGCCCCGACAGGGCTCATAATTCACCCCTCCACTTT.